The clone carrying this TCR beta chain was recorded at least ten times. As yet, its antigen is unknown. The sample, blood from the first hyperthyroidism diagnosis, precedes any ophthalmopathy symptoms. This CDR3 spans 14 amino acids. V was cut by 4 bases and J by 4 bases, with 11 bases left in between. CDR1 SGDLS and CDR2 YYNGEE come from the germline V gene. Authors of the study amplified TCR beta CDR3 regions from RNA transcripts. First-round RT-PCR with HTBI primers amplified the TCR CDR3 region. From the multiplex PCR reads, TCRdb called clonotypes with MiXCR, one entry per CDR3 protein. The table shows under 300,000 distinct CDR3 sequences, with around a quarter occurring only once. The source of the sample is a study of T cells in Graves' hyperthyroidism and ophthalmopathy. Findings of the study overall: Among clonotypes expanded in thyroid above 0.001, most were also found in blood.

The specimen was blood. This sequence was found in a middle-aged man with Graves' hyperthyroidism that later progressed to Graves' ophthalmopathy. The chain is built from TRBV9 and TRBJ1-4; D possibly corresponds to TRBD1 (5 bases). CDR3 bases: TGTGCCAGCAGCCCCTGGGGGGATAATGAAAAACTGTTTTTT. Amino acid sequence: CASSPWGDNEKLFF.